What follows are 26 T cell receptor beta chains derived from one specimen sequenced in a study of blood T cell repertoires in COVID-19. Assay used: immunoSEQ multiplex PCR; TCRdb lists only in-frame clones, some missing. The table shows around 64,000 clones, with 85% to 90% occurring only once. The sample was peripheral blood. Receptors were obtained from a man aged 50-60 years with active COVID-19.

The rearrangement joins TRBV6-5 to TRBJ2-5; 10 bases line up with TRBD2. The germline CDR1 and CDR2 sequences are MNHEY and SVGAGI. There are 15 residues in the CDR3. Trimming cost V 6 bases and J 5 bases; bases outside gene matches: 9. The CDR3 loop is CASSTSGTEVETQYF. The CDR3 DNA is TGTGCCAGCAGCACTAGCGGGACTGAAGTGGAGACCCAGTACTTC.

The V call is TRBV29-1, the J call TRBJ1-1; 8 bases map to TRBD1. Trimming at V came to 6 bases and at J to 0 bases, leaving 3 bases not matched to a gene. Germline V CDR1 and CDR2: SQVTM, ANQGSEA. CDR3 length: 13 residues. CDR3 coding DNA: TGCAGCGTATGGGGACAGGTGAACACTGAAGCTTTCTTT. Translation gives CSVWGQVNTEAFF. Based on the CDR3 plus reference TRBV29-1 and TRBJ1-1, the full variable domain is SAVISQKPSRDICQRGTSLTIQCQVDSQVTMMFWYRQQPGQSLTLIATANQGSEATYESGFVIDKFPISRPNLTFSTLTVSNMSPEDSSIYLCSVWGQVNTEAFFGQGTRLTVV.

The rearrangement links TRBV7-2 to TRBJ2-1, with 8 positions matching TRBD2. This CDR3 comprises 14 residues. V dropped 4 bases and J dropped 7; count of bases not matched to a gene: 6. The germline CDR1 and CDR2 sequences are SGHTA and FQGNSA. CDR3 sequence reads: CASSSGTRGNEQFF. The CDR3 DNA follows: TGTGCCAGCAGCTCTGGGACTAGAGGGAATGAGCAGTTCTTC. Combining the CDR3 with reference TRBV7-2 and TRBJ2-1 gives the whole variable domain GAGVSQSPSNKVTEKGKDVELRCDPISGHTALYWYRQSLGQGLEFLIYFQGNSAPDKSGLPSDRFSAERTGGSVSTLTIQRTQQEDSAVYLCASSSGTRGNEQFFGPGTRLTVL.

The chain links TRBV28 to TRBJ1-2, with 9 positions matching TRBD1. Germline lookup yields CDR1 MDHEN and CDR2 SYDVKM. J lost 3 bases, V lost 5 bases, and 7 bases had no gene match. CDR3 size: 15 residues. Here the CDR3 reads CASSLQTGGHYGYTF. The CDR3 nucleotides are TGTGCCAGCAGTCTCCAGACAGGGGGACACTATGGCTACACCTTC.

The chain employs TRBV11-3 and TRBJ2-7; weak D call: TRBD1 (6 bases). The CDR3 spans 13 residues. Germline V gene sequence: CDR1 SGHNT, CDR2 YENEEA. With 5 bases removed from V and 1 base from J, the gap between germline ends came to 9 bases. CDR3 nucleotides: TGTGCCAGCAGCCGAACAGGGTCCTACGAGCAGTACTTC. Translation: CASSRTGSYEQYF.

In DNA form, the CDR3 reads TGTGCCAGCAGCTTAGATCAGGGGCGCGGCTACACCTTC. This encodes CASSLDQGRGYTF. The chain employs TRBV11-2 and TRBJ1-2, with D possibly being TRBD1 (6 bases). Looked up from germline, CDR1 is SGHAT and CDR2 is FQNNGV. Deletions cut 0 bases from V and 8 bases from J, with 10 bases between. This CDR3 is built from 13 residues.

This CDR3 reads CASSPNGGRSTGELFF. CDR3 sequence (DNA): TGTGCCAGCTCACCGAACGGAGGACGGTCCACCGGGGAGCTGTTTTTT. This chain joins TRBV18 and TRBJ2-2, with D perhaps matching TRBD2 (5 bases). V was trimmed by 3 bases and J by 4 bases, leaving 15 bases between them. The germline gives CDR1 KGHSH, CDR2 LQKENI. The CDR3 is made up of 16 amino acids. Full variable domain (rest looked up from reference TRBV18 and TRBJ2-2): NAGVMQNPRHLVRRRGQEARLRCSPMKGHSHVYWYRQLPEEGLKFMVYLQKENIIDESGMPKERFSAEFPKEGPSILRIQQVVRGDSAAYFCASSPNGGRSTGELFFGEGSRLTVL.

The V call is TRBV12-5, the J call TRBJ2-3; 10 nucleotides line up with TRBD2. CDR1 is LGHNT and CDR2 is FRNRAP in the germline V gene. This CDR3 contains 15 residues. Unmatched junction bases numbered 2, after V lost 0 bases and J lost 5 bases. The CDR3 reads CASGLVLAGLDTQYF. The CDR3 bases are TGTGCTAGTGGTTTGGTACTAGCGGGATTAGATACGCAGTATTTT.

This clone has a handful of counts. The genes are TRBV4-3 and TRBJ2-7; 7 bases fit TRBD2. Germline V gene data show CDR1 as LGHNA and CDR2 as YSLEER. Trimming cost V 0 bases and J 0 bases; bases outside gene matches: 17. The CDR3 loop spans 20 amino acids. The CDR3 sequence is CASSQDAALATLGSSYEQYF. The CDR3 nucleotides are TGCGCCAGCAGCCAAGATGCGGCACTAGCGACCCTTGGGAGCTCCTACGAGCAGTACTTC.

In this sample, this clone turned up a few times. This sequence joins TRBV7-9 and TRBJ2-3; perhaps TRBD2 as D (6 bases). This CDR3 is 17 amino acids long. Trimming pared 1 base from V and 6 bases from J, leaving 20 bases between. Germline loops: CDR1 SEHNR, CDR2 FQNEAQ (reference sequence). The CDR3 spells CASSLGFISGGTDTQYF. CDR3 nucleotide sequence: TGTGCCAGCAGCTTAGGCTTTATCAGCGGAGGGACGGATACGCAGTATTTT.

This chain connects TRBV27 to TRBJ2-3; 8 bases are a match to TRBD1. CDR1 and CDR2 from the germline V gene are MNHEY and SMNVEV (reference sequence). Trimming removed 4 bases from V and 2 bases from J; junction bases left unmatched: 5. The CDR3 totals 15 residues. The CDR3 is CASSSRTGYTDTQYF. The DNA for the CDR3 is TGTGCCAGCAGTTCCAGGACAGGGTACACAGATACGCAGTATTTT.

The chain employs TRBV11-3 and TRBJ1-1; D not resolved. Germline V lookup: CDR1 SGHNT, CDR2 YENEEA. CDR3 length: 13 residues. The V end was cut by 4 bases, the J end by 8 bases, with 14 bases between. This CDR3 reads CASSSPPGREAFF. The CDR3 DNA reads as TGTGCCAGCAGCTCCCCGCCCGGGAGAGAAGCTTTCTTT.

J is TRBJ2-7 and V is TRBV11-2, with 11 bases identical to TRBD2. The CDR3 contains 15 residues. Unmatched junction bases numbered 5, after V lost 4 bases and J lost 3 bases. Germline V lookup: CDR1 SGHAT, CDR2 FQNNGV. The CDR3 loop is CASSWGTSGYYEQYF. CDR3 DNA: TGTGCCAGCAGCTGGGGGACTAGCGGTTACTACGAGCAGTACTTC.

This clone was recorded only once. The chain joins TRBV2 to TRBJ2-7, with D tentatively TRBD2 (6 bases). Trimming cost V 8 bases and J 3 bases, with 17 bases left between them. The CDR3 spans 14 residues. Germline CDR1 and CDR2: SNHLY and FYNNEI. CDR3 in amino acids: CASQIAGHFYEQYF. As DNA, the CDR3 is TGTGCCAGCCAAATCGCGGGGCACTTCTACGAGCAGTACTTC.

The chain combines TRBV6-5 with TRBJ1-1; D gene unclear. Trimming took off 4 bases at V and 0 bases at J, with 12 bases between the two ends. The CDR3 is 15 amino acids. Germline assignment: CDR1 MNHEY and CDR2 SVGAGI. CDR3 coding DNA: TGTGCCAGCAGTTCTTACAGCATTATGAACACTGAAGCTTTCTTT. Translation gives CASSSYSIMNTEAFF.

The V call is TRBV19, the J call TRBJ2-2, with 11 bases aligning to TRBD2. Per the germline V gene, CDR1 is LNHDA and CDR2 is SQIVND (reference sequence). CDR3 length: 14 residues. V was pared by 8 bases and J by 3 bases, with 2 bases of the junction left unmatched. CDR3 in amino acids: CASRTSGYTGELFF. The CDR3 DNA reads TGTGCCAGTCGGACTAGCGGGTACACCGGGGAGCTGTTTTTT.

The V gene is TRBV2, the J gene TRBJ1-1; D gene ambiguous. Germline V gene sequence: CDR1 SNHLY, CDR2 FYNNEI. Deletions cut 6 bases from V and 0 bases from J, with 11 bases between. This CDR3 has 14 amino acids. This CDR3 reads CASSAAEMNTEAFF. DNA of the CDR3: TGTGCCAGCAGCGCGGCAGAAATGAACACTGAAGCTTTCTTT.

V usage is TRBV16 and J usage is TRBJ2-1, with 9 bases identical to TRBD2. Unmatched junction bases numbered 13, after V lost 4 bases and J lost 6 bases. The CDR3 is 17 amino acids. Germline V gene sequence: CDR1 KGHSY, CDR2 FQNENV. CDR3 in DNA: TGTGCCAGCAGCCTCCCGGCCCGCGGGAGGGGAGGCAATGAGCAGTTCTTC. Amino acids: CASSLPARGRGGNEQFF. The complete variable domain, with remaining parts taken from reference TRBV16 and TRBJ2-1, reads GEEVAQTPKHLVRGEGQKAKLYCAPIKGHSYVFWYQQVLKNEFKFLISFQNENVFDETGMPKERFSAKCLPNSPCSLEIQATKLEDSAVYFCASSLPARGRGGNEQFFGPGTRLTVL.

The chain recombines TRBV4-2 with TRBJ2-2; TRBD1 agrees at 11 bases. The CDR3 sequence is 17 residues long. CDR1 and CDR2 from the germline V gene are LGHNA and YNFKEQ. The trim removed 0 bases at V and 5 bases at J, leaving 5 bases unmatched. The CDR3 nucleotides are TGTGCCAGCAGCCAAGATAGGGACAGGGGGTTTACCGGGGAGCTGTTTTTT. Residues: CASSQDRDRGFTGELFF.

V is TRBV6-6 and J is TRBJ2-1, with D perhaps matching TRBD1 (5 bases). Germline CDR1 is MNHNY and CDR2 is SVGAGI (reference sequence). This CDR3 spans 12 amino acids. V was trimmed by 7 bases and J by 7 bases, leaving 11 bases between them. Here the CDR3 reads CASTGAENEQFF. CDR3 DNA: TGTGCCAGCACTGGGGCGGAGAATGAGCAGTTCTTC.

The chain couples TRBV6-2 or TRBV6-3 to TRBJ2-1; 9 positions agree with TRBD2. The CDR3 covers 17 residues. Looked up from germline, CDR1 is MNHEY and CDR2 is SVGEGT. J gave up 2 bases and V 0 bases, and 5 bases lay outside the gene matches. The CDR3 DNA follows: TGTGCCAGCAGTTACTCGGTGCTAGCGGGAACCTACAATGAGCAGTTCTTC. This translates into CASSYSVLAGTYNEQFF.

The CDR3 is CASSLGLAFGELFF. CDR3 DNA: TGTGCCAGCAGCTTGGGGCTAGCTTTCGGGGAGCTGTTTTTT. The genes are TRBV5-6 and TRBJ2-2, with a weak D call TRBD2 (5 bases). From germline, CDR1 is SGHDT and CDR2 YYEEEE. Trimming shortened V by 0 bases and J by 7 bases, and 10 bases separated the two germline ends. There are 14 residues in the CDR3.

This sequence joins TRBV9 and TRBJ2-7; the match to TRBD2 covers 7 bases. The CDR3 is 16 amino acids. J was trimmed by 5 bases and V by 4 bases; bases with no gene match: 15. Germline V gene lookup returns CDR1 SGDLS and CDR2 YYNGEE. CDR3 residues: CASSPSAGRTGNEQYF. CDR3 bases: TGTGCCAGCAGCCCCTCTGCCGGGAGGACTGGGAACGAGCAGTACTTC.

This clone has just one count. This chain joins TRBV27 and TRBJ1-5; D is possibly TRBD1 (6 bases). Germline V CDR1 and CDR2: MNHEY, SMNVEV (reference sequence). V was trimmed by 6 bases and J by 4 bases, leaving 16 bases between them. CDR3 length: 15 amino acids. The CDR3 loop is CASSSDRLGNQPQHF. Written as DNA, the CDR3 is TGTGCCAGCAGCTCCGACAGGCTCGGGAATCAGCCCCAGCATTTT.

The CDR3 bases are TGTGCCAGCAGCAATGGACTAGCGGGAAACGCAGATACGCAGTATTTT. Translation gives CASSNGLAGNADTQYF. The chain has TRBV7-2 and TRBJ2-3; TRBD2 matches at 12 bases. The CDR3 is made up of 16 amino acids. Germline V lookup: CDR1 SGHTA, CDR2 FQGNSA. After removal of 5 bases from V and 4 bases from J, the junction contained 7 bases not matched to a gene.

This clone was counted only a few times. The chain is built from TRBV20-1 and TRBJ2-1, with 7 bases fitting TRBD2. V dropped 3 bases and J dropped 12; count of bases not matched to a gene: 8. In germline, CDR1 is DFQATT, CDR2 SNEGSKA (reference sequence). CDR3 length: 12 amino acids. CDR3 region: CSASLNSGLQFF. The CDR3 DNA reads TGCAGTGCTAGTCTCAATAGCGGGCTGCAGTTCTTC.